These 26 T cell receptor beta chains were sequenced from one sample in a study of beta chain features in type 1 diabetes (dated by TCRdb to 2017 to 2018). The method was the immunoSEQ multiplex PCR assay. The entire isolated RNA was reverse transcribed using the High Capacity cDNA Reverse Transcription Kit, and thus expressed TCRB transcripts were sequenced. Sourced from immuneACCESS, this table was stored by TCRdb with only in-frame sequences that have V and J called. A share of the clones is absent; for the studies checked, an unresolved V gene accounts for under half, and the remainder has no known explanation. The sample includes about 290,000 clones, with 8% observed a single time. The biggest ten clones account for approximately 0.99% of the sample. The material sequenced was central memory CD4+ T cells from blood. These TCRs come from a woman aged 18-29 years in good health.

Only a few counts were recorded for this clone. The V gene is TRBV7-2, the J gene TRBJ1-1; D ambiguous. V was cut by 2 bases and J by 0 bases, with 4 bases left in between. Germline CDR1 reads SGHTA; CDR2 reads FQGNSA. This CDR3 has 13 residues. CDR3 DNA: TGTGCCAGCAGCTTAAGCTTGAACACTGAAGCTTTCTTT. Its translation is CASSLSLNTEAFF. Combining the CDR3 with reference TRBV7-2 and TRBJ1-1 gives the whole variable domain GAGVSQSPSNKVTEKGKDVELRCDPISGHTALYWYRQSLGQGLEFLIYFQGNSAPDKSGLPSDRFSAERTGGSVSTLTIQRTQQEDSAVYLCASSLSLNTEAFFGQGTRLTVV.

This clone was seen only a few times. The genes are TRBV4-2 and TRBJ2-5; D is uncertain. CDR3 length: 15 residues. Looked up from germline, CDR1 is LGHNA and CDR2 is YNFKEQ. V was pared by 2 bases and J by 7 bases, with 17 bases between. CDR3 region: CASSQTISEVGTQYF. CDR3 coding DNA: TGTGCCAGCAGCCAAACGATTAGTGAGGTTGGGACCCAGTACTTC.

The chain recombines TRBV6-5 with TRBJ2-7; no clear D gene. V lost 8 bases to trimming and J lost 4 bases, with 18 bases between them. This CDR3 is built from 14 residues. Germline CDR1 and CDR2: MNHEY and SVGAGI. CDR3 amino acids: CASGKTGVFYEQYV. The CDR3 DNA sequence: TGTGCCAGCGGGAAGACGGGCGTATTTTACGAGCAGTACGTC.

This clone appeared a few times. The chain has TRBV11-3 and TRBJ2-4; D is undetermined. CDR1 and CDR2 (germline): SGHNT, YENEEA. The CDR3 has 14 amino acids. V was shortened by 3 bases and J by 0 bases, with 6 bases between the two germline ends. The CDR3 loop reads CASSFSAAKNIQYF. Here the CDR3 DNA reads TGTGCCAGCAGCTTTTCAGCAGCCAAAAACATTCAGTACTTC.

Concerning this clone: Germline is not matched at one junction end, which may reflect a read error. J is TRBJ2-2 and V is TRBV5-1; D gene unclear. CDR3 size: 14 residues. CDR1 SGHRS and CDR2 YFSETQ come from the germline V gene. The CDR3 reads CASSLGSVTGELFF. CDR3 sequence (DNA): TGCGCCAGCAGTTTGGGCTCCGTTACCGGGGAGCTGTTTTTT.

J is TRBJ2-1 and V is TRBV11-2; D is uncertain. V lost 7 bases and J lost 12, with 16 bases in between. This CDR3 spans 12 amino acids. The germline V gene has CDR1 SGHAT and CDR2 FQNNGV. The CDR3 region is CASTASPVRQFF. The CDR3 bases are TGTGCCAGCACCGCCTCGCCAGTCCGGCAGTTCTTC.

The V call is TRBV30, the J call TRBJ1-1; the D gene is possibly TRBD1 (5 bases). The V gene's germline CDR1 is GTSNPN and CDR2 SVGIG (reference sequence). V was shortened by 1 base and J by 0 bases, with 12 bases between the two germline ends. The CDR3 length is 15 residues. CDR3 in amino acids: CAWSATAGMNTEAFF. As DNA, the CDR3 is TGTGCCTGGAGTGCGACAGCAGGCATGAACACTGAAGCTTTCTTT.

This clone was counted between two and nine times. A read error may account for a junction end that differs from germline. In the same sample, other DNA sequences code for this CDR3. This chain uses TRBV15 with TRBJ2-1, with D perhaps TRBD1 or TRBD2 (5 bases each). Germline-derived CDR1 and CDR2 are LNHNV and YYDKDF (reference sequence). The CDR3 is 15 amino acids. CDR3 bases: TGCGCCACCAGCAGAGTGGGGGACCCTCGGAATGAGCAGTTCTTC. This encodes CATSRVGDPRNEQFF.

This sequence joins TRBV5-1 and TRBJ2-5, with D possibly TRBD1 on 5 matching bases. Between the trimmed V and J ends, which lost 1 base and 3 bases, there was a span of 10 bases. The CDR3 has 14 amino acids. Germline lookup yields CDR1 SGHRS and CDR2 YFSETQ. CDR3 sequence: CASSLSSTEETQYF. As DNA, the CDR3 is TGCGCCAGCAGCTTGAGTTCGACAGAAGAGACCCAGTACTTC.

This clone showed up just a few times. CDR3 loop: CATSDWGRVSNQPQHF. CDR3 bases: TGTGCCACCAGCGATTGGGGCAGGGTAAGCAATCAGCCCCAGCATTTT. This sequence joins TRBV15 and TRBJ1-5; D possibly corresponds to TRBD1 (5 bases). The CDR3 consists of 16 residues. CDR1 and CDR2 from the germline V gene are LNHNV and YYDKDF (reference sequence). The ends were cut back, 5 bases at V and 1 base at J, with 15 bases in the middle. Combining the CDR3 with reference TRBV15 and TRBJ1-5 gives the whole variable domain DAMVIQNPRYQVTQFGKPVTLSCSQTLNHNVMYWYQQKSSQAPKLLFHYYDKDFNNEADTPDNFQSRRPNTSFCFLDIRSPGLGDTAMYLCATSDWGRVSNQPQHFGDGTRLSIL.

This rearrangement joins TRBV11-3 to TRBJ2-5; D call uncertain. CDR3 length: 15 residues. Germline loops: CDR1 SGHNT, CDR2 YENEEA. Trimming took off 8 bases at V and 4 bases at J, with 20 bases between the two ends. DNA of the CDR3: TGTGCCAGCGCTAACTACCGGACCCGTGGAGAGACCCAGTACTTC. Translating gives CASANYRTRGETQYF.

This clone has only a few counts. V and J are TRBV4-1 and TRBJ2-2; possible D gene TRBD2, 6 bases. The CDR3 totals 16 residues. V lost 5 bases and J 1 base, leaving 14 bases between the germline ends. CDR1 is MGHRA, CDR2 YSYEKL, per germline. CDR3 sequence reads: CASSWGWRGNTGELFF. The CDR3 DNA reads TGCGCCAGCAGCTGGGGTTGGAGGGGGAACACCGGGGAGCTGTTTTTT.

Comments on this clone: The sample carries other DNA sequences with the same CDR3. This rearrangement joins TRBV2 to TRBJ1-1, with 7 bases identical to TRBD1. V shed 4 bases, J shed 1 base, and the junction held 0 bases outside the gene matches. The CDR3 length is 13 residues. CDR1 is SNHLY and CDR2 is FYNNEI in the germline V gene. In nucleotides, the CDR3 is TGTGCCAGCAGTGGACAGGGGAACACTGAAGCTTTCTTT. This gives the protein CASSGQGNTEAFF.

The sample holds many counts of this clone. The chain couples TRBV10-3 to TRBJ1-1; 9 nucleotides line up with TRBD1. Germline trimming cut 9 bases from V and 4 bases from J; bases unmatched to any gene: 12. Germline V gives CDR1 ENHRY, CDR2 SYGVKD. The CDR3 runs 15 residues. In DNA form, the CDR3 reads TGTGCCATACGGGGGGACAGGGCGGTAGGCACTGAAGCTTTCTTT. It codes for CAIRGDRAVGTEAFF.

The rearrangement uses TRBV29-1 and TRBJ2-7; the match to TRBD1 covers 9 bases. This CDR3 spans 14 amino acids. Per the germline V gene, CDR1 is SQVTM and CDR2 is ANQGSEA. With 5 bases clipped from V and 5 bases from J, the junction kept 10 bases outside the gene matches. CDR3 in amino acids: CSVTRGQGYNEQYF. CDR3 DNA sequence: TGCAGCGTTACTCGGGGACAGGGCTACAACGAGCAGTACTTC.

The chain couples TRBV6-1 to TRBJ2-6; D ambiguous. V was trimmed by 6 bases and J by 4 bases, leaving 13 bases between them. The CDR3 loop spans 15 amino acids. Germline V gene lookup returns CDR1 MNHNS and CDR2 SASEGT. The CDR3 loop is CASRKGGSGANVLTF. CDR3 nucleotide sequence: TGTGCCAGCAGGAAGGGTGGTTCCGGGGCCAACGTCCTGACTTTC.

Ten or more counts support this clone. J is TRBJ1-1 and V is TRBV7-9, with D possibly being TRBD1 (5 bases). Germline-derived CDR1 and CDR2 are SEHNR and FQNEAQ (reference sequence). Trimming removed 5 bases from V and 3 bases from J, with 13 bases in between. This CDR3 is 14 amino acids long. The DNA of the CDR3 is TGTGCCAGCAGCGACTCAGGGTCCGACACTGAAGCTTTCTTT. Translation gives CASSDSGSDTEAFF.

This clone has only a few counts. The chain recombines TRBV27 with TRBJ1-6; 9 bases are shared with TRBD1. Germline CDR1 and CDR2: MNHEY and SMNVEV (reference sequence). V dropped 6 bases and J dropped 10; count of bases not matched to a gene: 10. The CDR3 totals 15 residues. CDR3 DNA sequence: TGTGCCAGCAGACTCAAAGGGACAGGGATATCACCCCTCCACTTT. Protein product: CASRLKGTGISPLHF.

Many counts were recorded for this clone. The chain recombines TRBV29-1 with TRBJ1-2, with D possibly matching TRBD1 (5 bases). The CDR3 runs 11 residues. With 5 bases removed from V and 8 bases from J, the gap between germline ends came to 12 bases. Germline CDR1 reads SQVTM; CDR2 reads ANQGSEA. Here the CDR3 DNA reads TGCAGCGTTCAGGGATTTAAAGGCTACACCTTC. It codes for CSVQGFKGYTF. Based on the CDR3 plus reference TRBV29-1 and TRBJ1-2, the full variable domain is SAVISQKPSRDICQRGTSLTIQCQVDSQVTMMFWYRQQPGQSLTLIATANQGSEATYESGFVIDKFPISRPNLTFSTLTVSNMSPEDSSIYLCSVQGFKGYTFGSGTRLTVV.

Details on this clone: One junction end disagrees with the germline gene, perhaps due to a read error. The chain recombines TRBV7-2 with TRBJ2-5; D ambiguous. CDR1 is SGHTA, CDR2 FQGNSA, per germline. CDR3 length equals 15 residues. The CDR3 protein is CAGSLQVELRETQYF. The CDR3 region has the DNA TGTGCCGGCAGCTTACAAGTTGAGCTAAGAGAGACCCAGTACTTC.

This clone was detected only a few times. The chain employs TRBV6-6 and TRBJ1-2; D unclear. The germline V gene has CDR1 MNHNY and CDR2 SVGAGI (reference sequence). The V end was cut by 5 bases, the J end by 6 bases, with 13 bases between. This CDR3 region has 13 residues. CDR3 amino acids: CASSAREVDGYTF. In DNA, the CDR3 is TGTGCCAGCAGTGCGCGGGAGGTAGATGGCTACACCTTC.

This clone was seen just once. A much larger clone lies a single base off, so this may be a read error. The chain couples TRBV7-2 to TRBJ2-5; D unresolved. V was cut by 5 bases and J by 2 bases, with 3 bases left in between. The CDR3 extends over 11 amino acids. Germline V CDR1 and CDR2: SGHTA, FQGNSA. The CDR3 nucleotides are TGTGCCAGCAGCGAGCAAGAGACCCAGTACTTC. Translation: CASSEQETQYF.

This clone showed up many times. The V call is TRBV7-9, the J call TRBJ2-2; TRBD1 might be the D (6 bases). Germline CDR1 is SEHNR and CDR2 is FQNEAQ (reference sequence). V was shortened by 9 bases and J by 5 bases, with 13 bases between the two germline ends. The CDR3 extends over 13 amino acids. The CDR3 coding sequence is TGTGCCAGGCACTCGACAGGTACCGGGGAGCTGTTTTTT. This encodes CARHSTGTGELFF.

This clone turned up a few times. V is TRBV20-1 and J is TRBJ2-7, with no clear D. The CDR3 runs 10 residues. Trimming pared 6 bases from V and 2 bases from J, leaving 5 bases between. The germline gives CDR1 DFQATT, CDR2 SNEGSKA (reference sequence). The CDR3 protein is CSASPYEQYV. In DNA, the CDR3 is TGCAGTGCCTCTCCCTACGAGCAGTACGTC.

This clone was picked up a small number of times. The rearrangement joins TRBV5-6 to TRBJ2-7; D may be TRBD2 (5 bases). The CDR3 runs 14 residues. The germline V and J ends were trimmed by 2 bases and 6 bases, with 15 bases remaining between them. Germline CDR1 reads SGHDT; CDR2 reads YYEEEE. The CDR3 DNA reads TGTGCCAGCAGCTTCACGGGTGGCGGGTTCGAGCAGTACGTC. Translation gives CASSFTGGGFEQYV.

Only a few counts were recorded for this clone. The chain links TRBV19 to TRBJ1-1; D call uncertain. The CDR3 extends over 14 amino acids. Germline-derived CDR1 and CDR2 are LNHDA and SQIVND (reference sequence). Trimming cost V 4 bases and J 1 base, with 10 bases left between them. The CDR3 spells CASSTRVGNTEAFF. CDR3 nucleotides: TGTGCCAGTAGTACAAGGGTCGGGAACACTGAAGCTTTCTTT.